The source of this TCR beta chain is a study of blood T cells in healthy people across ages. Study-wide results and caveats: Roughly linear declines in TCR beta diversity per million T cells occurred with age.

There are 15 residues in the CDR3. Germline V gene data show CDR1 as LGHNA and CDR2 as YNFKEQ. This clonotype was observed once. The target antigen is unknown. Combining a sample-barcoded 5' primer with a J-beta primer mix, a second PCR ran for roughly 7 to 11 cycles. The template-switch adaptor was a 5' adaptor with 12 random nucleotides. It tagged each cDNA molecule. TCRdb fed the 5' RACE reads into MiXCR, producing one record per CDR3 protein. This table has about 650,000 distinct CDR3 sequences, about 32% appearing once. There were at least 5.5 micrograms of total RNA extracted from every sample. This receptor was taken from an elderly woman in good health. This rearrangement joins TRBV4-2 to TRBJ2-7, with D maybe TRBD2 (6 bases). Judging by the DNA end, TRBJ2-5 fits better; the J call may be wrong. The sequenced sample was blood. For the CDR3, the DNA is TGTGCCAGCAGCCGAGGGGACTTTAAAGAAGAGACCCAGTACTTC. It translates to CASSRGDFKEETQYF.